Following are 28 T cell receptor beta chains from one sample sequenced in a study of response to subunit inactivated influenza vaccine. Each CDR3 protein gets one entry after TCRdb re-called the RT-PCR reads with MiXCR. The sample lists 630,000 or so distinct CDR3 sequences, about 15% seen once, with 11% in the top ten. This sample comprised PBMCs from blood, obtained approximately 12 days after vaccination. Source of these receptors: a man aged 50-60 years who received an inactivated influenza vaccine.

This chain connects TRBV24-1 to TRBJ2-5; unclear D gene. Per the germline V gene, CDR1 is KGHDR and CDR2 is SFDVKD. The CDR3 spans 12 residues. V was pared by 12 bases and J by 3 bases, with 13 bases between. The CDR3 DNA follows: TGTGCCGCCGGGTCGAGCGAAGAGACCCAGTACTTC. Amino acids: CAAGSSEETQYF.

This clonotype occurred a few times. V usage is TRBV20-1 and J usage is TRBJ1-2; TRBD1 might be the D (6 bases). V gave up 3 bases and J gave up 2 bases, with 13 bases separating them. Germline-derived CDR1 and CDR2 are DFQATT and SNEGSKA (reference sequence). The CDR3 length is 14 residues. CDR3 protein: CSARIGGGNYGYTF. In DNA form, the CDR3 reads TGCAGTGCTAGGATCGGGGGCGGGAACTATGGCTACACCTTC.

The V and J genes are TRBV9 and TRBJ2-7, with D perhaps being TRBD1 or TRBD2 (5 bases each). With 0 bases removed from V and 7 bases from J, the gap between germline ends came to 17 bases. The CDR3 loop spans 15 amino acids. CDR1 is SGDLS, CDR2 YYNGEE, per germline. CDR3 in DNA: TGTGCCAGCAGCGTAGGGTTGGGACCCAGTCATGAGCAGTACTTC. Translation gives CASSVGLGPSHEQYF. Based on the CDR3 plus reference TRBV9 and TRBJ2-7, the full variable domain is DSGVTQTPKHLITATGQRVTLRCSPRSGDLSVYWYQQSLDQGLQFLIQYYNGEERAKGNILERFSAQQFPDLHSELNLSSLELGDSALYFCASSVGLGPSHEQYFGPGTRLTVT.

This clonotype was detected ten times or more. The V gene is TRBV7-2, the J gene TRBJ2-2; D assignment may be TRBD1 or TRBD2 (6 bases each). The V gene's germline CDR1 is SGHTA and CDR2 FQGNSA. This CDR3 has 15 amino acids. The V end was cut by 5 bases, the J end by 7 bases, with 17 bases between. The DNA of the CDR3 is TGTGCCAGCAGCCCGCCCGGGGGCGCGCTCGGGGAGCTGTTTTTT. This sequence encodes CASSPPGGALGELFF.

The CDR3 spells CASSYAGGTQTQYF. CDR3 coding DNA: TGTGCCAGCAGTTACGCAGGGGGGACACAGACCCAGTACTTC. This chain uses TRBV6-5 with TRBJ2-5; the D gene is possibly TRBD1 (7 bases). Trimming shortened V by 2 bases and J by 6 bases, and 13 bases separated the two germline ends. Germline V lookup: CDR1 MNHEY, CDR2 SVGAGI. The CDR3 length is 14 residues.

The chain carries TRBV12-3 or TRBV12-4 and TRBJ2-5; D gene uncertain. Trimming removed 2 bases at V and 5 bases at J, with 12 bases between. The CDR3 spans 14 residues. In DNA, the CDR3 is TGTGCCAGCAGTTTACCGCACCCTTTTGAGACCCAGTACTTC. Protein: CASSLPHPFETQYF.

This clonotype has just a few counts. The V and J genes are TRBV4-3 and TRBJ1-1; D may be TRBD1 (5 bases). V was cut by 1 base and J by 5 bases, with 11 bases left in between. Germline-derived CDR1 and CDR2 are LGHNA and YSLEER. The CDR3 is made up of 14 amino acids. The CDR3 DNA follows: TGCGCCAGCAGCCAAGTCGGGGAGGGGACTGAAGCTTTCTTT. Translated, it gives CASSQVGEGTEAFF.

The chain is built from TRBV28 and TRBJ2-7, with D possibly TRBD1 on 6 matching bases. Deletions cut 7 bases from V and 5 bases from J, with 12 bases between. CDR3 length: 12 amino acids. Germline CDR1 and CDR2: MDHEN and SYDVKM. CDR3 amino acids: CASNQGLNEQYF. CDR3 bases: TGTGCCAGCAATCAGGGGCTGAACGAGCAGTACTTC.

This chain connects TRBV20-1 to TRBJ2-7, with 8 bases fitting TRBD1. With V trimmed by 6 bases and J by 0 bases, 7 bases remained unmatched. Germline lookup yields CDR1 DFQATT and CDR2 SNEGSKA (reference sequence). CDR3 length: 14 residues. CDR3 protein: CSAQTGASSYEQYF. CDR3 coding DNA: TGCAGTGCCCAGACAGGGGCGAGCTCCTACGAGCAGTACTTC.

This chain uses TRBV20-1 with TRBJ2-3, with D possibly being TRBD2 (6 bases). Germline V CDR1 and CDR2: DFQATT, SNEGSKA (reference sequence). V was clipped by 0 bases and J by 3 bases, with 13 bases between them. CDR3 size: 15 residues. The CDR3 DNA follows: TGCAGTGCTAGAGATGCGGGGATAGGGACAGATACGCAGTATTTT. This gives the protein CSARDAGIGTDTQYF.

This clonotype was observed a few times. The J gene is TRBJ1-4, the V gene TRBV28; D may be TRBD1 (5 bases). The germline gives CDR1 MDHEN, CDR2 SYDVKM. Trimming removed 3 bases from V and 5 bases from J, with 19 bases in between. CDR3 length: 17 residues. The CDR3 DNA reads TGTGCCAGCAGTTTCCCCCAGACAGAGGGGACGAATGAAAAACTGTTTTTT. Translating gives CASSFPQTEGTNEKLFF.

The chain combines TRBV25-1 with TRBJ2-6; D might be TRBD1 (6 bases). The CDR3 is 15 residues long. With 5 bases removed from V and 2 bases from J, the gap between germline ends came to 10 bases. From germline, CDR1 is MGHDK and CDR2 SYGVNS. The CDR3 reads CASSPTGTGANVLTF. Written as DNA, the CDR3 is TGTGCCAGCAGTCCCACAGGGACTGGGGCCAACGTCCTGACTTTC.

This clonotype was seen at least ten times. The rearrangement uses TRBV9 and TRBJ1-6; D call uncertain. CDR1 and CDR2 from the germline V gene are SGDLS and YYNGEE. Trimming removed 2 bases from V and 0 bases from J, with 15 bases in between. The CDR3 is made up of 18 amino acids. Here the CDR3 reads CASSVESSRSSYNSPLHF. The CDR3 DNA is TGTGCCAGCAGCGTGGAAAGTAGCAGGAGCTCCTATAATTCACCCCTCCACTTT.

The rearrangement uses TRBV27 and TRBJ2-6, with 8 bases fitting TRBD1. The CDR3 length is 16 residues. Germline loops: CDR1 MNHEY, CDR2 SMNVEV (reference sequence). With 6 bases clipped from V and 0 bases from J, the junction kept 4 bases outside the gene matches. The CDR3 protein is CASRGDRSSGANVLTF. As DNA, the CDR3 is TGTGCCAGCAGGGGGGACAGGAGCTCTGGGGCCAACGTCCTGACTTTC.

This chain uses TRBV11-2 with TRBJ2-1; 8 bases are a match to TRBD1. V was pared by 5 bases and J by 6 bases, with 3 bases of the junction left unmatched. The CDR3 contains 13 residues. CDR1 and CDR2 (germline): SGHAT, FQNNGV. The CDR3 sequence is CASSRDRSNEQFF. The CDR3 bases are TGTGCCAGCAGCAGGGACAGGAGCAATGAGCAGTTCTTC.

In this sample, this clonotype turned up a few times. The CDR3, as DNA: TGCAGCGTTGAAGATCGAAGGACTAGCTCCTACGAGCAGTACTTC. This sequence encodes CSVEDRRTSSYEQYF. This chain links TRBV29-1 with TRBJ2-7, with 7 bases matching TRBD2. There are 15 residues in the CDR3. The V gene end was trimmed by 0 bases and the J gene end by 0 bases; junction bases not matched to a gene: 5. The germline gives CDR1 SQVTM, CDR2 ANQGSEA.

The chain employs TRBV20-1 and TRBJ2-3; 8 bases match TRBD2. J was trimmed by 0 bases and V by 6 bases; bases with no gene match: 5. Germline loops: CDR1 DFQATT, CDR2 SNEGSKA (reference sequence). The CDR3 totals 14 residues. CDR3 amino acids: CSAKKRGSTDTQYF. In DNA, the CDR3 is TGCAGTGCAAAAAAGCGGGGGAGCACAGATACGCAGTATTTT.

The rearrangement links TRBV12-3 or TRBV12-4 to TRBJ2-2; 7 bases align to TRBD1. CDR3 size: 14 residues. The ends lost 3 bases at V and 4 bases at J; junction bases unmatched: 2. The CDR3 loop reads CASSFGQATGELFF. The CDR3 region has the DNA TGTGCCAGCAGTTTCGGACAGGCCACCGGGGAGCTGTTTTTT.

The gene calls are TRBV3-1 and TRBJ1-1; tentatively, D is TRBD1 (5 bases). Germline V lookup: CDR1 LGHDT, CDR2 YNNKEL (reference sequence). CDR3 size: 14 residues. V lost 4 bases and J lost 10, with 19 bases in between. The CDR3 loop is CASSPVRQGNRAFF. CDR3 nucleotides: TGTGCCAGCAGCCCAGTCCGTCAGGGAAATCGAGCTTTCTTT.

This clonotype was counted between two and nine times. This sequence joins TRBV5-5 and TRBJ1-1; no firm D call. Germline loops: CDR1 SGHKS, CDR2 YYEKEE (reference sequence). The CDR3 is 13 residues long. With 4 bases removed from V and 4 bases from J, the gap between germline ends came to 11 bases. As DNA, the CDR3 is TGTGCCAGCAGCGAAGGGTCGTTCACTGAAGCTTTCTTT. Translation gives CASSEGSFTEAFF.

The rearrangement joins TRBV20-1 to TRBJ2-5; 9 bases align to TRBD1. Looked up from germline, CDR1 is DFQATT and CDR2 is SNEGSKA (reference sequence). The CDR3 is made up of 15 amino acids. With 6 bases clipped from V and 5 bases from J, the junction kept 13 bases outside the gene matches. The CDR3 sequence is CSATREWDRVETQYF. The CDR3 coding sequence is TGCAGTGCAACCCGAGAATGGGACAGGGTTGAGACCCAGTACTTC.

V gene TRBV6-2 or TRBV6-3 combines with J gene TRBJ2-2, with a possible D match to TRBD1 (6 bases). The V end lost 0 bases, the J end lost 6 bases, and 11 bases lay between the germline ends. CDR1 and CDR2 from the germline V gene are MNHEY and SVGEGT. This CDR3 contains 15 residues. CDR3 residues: CASSYSVYRAGELFF. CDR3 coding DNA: TGTGCCAGCAGTTACTCGGTATACAGGGCCGGGGAGCTGTTTTTT.

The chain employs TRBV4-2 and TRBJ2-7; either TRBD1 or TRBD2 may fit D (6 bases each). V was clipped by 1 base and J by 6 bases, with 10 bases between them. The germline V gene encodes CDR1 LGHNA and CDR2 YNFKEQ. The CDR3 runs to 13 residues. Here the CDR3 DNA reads TGTGCCAGCAGCCAAGTTGGGGGGCCCGAGCAGTACTTC. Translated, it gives CASSQVGGPEQYF.

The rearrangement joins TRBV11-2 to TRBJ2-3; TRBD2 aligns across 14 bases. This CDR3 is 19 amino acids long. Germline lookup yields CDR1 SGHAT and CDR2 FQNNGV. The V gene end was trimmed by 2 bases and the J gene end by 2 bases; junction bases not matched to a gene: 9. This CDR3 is CASSLRGGTSGRTTDTQYF. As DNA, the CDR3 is TGTGCCAGCAGCTTAAGGGGCGGGACTAGCGGGAGAACCACAGATACGCAGTATTTT.

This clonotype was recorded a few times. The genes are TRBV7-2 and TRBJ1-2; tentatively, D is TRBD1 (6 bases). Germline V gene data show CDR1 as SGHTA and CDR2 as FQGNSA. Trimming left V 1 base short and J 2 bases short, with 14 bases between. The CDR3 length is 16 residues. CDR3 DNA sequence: TGTGCCAGCAGCTTAGGAGGCCAGGGGCCCAACTATGGCTACACCTTC. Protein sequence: CASSLGGQGPNYGYTF.

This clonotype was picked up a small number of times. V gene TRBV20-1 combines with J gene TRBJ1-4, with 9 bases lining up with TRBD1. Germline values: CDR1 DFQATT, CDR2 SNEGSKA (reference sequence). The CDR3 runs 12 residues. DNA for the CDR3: TGCAACACAGGGGGCGGTTCTGAAAAACTGTTTTTT. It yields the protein CNTGGGSEKLFF.

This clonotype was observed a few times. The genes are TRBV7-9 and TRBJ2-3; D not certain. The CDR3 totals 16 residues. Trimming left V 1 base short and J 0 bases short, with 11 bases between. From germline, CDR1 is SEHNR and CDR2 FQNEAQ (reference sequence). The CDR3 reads CASSLVRTPSTDTQYF. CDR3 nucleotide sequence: TGTGCCAGCAGCTTAGTCAGGACCCCTAGCACAGATACGCAGTATTTT. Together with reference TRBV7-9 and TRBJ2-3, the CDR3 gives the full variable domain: DTGVSQNPRHKITKRGQNVTFRCDPISEHNRLYWYRQTLGQGPEFLTYFQNEAQLEKSRLLSDRFSAERPKGSFSTLEIQRTEQGDSAMYLCASSLVRTPSTDTQYFGPGTRLTVL.

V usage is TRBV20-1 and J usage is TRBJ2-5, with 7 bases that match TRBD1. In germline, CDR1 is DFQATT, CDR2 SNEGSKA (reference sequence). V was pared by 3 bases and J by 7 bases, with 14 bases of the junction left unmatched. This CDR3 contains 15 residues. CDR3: CSARGDSLRLGTQYF. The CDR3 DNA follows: TGCAGTGCTAGGGGGGACAGTCTAAGGTTAGGGACCCAGTACTTC.